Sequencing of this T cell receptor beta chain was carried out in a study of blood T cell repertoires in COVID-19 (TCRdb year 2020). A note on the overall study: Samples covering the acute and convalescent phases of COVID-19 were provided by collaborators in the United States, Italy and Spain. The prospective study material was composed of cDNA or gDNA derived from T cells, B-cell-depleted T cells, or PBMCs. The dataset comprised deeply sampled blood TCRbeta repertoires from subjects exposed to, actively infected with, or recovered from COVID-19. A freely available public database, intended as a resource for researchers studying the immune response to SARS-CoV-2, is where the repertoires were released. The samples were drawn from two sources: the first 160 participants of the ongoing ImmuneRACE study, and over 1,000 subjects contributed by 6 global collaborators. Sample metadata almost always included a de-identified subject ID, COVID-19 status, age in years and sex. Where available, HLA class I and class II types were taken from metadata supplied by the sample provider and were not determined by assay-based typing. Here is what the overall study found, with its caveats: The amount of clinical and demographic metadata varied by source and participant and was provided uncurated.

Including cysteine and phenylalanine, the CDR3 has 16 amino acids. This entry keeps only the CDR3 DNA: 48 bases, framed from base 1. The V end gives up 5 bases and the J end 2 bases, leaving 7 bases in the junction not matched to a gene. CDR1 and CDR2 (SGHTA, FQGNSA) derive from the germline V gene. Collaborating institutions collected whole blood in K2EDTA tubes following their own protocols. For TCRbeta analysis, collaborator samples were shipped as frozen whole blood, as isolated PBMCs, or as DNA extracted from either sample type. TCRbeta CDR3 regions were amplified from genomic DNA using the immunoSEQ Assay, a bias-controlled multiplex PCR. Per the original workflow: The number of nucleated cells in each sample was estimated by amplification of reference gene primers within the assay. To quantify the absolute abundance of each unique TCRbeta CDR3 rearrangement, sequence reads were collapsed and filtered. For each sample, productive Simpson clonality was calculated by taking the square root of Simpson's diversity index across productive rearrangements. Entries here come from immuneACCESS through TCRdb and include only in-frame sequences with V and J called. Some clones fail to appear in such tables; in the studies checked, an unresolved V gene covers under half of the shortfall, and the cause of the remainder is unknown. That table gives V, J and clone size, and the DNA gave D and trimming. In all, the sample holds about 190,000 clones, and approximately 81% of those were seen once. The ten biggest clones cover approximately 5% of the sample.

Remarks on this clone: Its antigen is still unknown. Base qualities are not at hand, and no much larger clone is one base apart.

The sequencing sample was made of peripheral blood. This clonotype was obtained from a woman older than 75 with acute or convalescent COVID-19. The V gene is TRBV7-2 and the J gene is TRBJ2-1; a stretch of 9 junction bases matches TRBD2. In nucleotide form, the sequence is TGTGCCAGCAGCCCTGGACTAGCGATCGCCTACAATGAGCAGTTCTTC. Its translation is CASSPGLAIAYNEQFF.